The subject of this entry is one TCR beta chain. Its antigen is as yet unknown. This CDR3 is built from 13 residues. Germline V CDR1 and CDR2: LNHDA, SQIVND (reference sequence). Trimming cost V 7 bases and J 1 base, with 11 bases left between them. Method: immunoSEQ multiplex PCR; TCRdb's copy keeps in-frame clones and lacks some. In the table there are over 11,000 clones, over 75% of which are singletons. The data stem from a study of radiotherapy plus CTLA-4 blockade in lung cancer. The wider study: Objective responses were seen in about a sixth of patients, disease control in over 25%.

Whole-study results and caveats: Increased serum interferon-beta after radiation also reportedly predicted response strongly. In blood, after radiotherapy plus ipilimumab, tumor-derived TCR clones expanded.

This sequence joins TRBV19 and TRBJ2-7; weak D call: TRBD2 (6 bases). This TCR derives from a human donor with non-small cell lung cancer that progressed on radiotherapy plus ipilimumab. Some clones in this sample may be carry-over from other donors' samples. Sequenced material: peripheral blood, taken from a patient treated with radiotherapy plus ipilimumab. The CDR3 sequence is CASKEGSSYEQYF. For the CDR3, the DNA is TGTGCCAGTAAGGAGGGCAGTTCCTACGAGCAGTACTTC. Combining the CDR3 with reference TRBV19 and TRBJ2-7 gives the whole variable domain DGGITQSPKYLFRKEGQNVTLSCEQNLNHDAMYWYRQDPGQGLRLIYYSQIVNDFQKGDIAEGYSVSREKKESFPLTVTSAQKNPTAFYLCASKEGSSYEQYFGPGTRLTVT.